This TCR beta chain was identified in a study of OX40 agonist ivuxolimab in advanced cancers. General observations from the study: Within 6 weeks, CD4+ and CD8+ blood T cells expanded clonally at 0.1 to 3.0 mg/kg.

The CDR3 length is 13 residues. V shed 4 bases and J shed 6 bases, with 12 bases lying between them. Germline-derived CDR1 and CDR2 are SGHDN and FVKESK. Patients who had autoimmune disease history or got systemic immunosuppression were left out. Assay: immunoSEQ multiplex PCR; the TCRdb copy retains only in-frame clones and omits some. The repertoire holds some 68,000 clones, with around 83% as singletons. About this clone itself: Its matching antigen is unknown.

The origin of this receptor is an adult with an advanced solid tumor such as melanoma, head and neck, liver or kidney cancer. The sample was CD4+ or CD8+ T cells sorted from blood, taken in a trial of the OX40 agonist ivuxolimab. This sequence joins TRBV14 and TRBJ1-2, with unresolved D. The CDR3 region has the DNA TGTGCCAGCAGCCCGGGCTTAATGGATGGCTACACCTTC. Its protein product is CASSPGLMDGYTF.